Below, 17 T cell receptor beta chains from the same sample are listed, as sequenced in a study of control samples from healthy donors and cancer patients. Data came from immunoSEQ multiplex PCR; TCRdb stores just in-frame clones and leaves some out. Of some 140,000 clones in the sample, 80% to 95% were seen once. Sample: blood. The receptors derive from a man aged 25-45 years in good health.

The chain recombines TRBV2 with TRBJ2-2; D may be TRBD1 (6 bases). Per germline, CDR1 SNHLY and CDR2 FYNNEI. CDR3 size: 14 residues. With 8 bases removed from V and 7 bases from J, the gap between germline ends came to 17 bases. For the CDR3, the DNA is TGTGCCAGCCTGAAGGGGGAAATCGGCGGGGAGCTGTTTTTT. It is translated as CASLKGEIGGELFF.

The V and J genes are TRBV28 and TRBJ2-2, with 9 bases lining up with TRBD2. This CDR3 contains 16 residues. Trimming took 6 bases from V and 1 from J; bases not matched to a gene: 6. Germline CDR1 is MDHEN and CDR2 is SYDVKM. The CDR3 here is CASSSSGRGNTGELFF. The CDR3 DNA reads TGTGCCAGCAGCAGTAGCGGGAGAGGGAACACCGGGGAGCTGTTTTTT. The full variable domain, completed using reference TRBV28 and TRBJ2-2, is DVKVTQSSRYLVKRTGEKVFLECVQDMDHENMFWYRQDPGLGLRLIYFSYDVKMKEKGDIPEGYSVSREKKERFSLILESASTNQTSMYLCASSSSGRGNTGELFFGEGSRLTVL.

J is TRBJ2-7 and V is TRBV7-8; TRBD1 or TRBD2 may be the D gene (5 bases each). CDR3 length equals 15 residues. The V end lost 5 bases, the J end lost 1 base, and 15 bases lay between the germline ends. Germline values: CDR1 SGHVS, CDR2 FQNEAQ. CDR3 DNA: TGTGCCAGCAGCATTTCATCCAGGGAGTCCTACGAGCAGTACTTC. Translating gives CASSISSRESYEQYF.

V is TRBV28 and J is TRBJ2-3; 9 positions match TRBD2. Germline V gene sequence: CDR1 MDHEN, CDR2 SYDVKM. The CDR3 consists of 15 residues. The trim removed 6 bases at V and 2 bases at J, leaving 6 bases unmatched. The CDR3 sequence is CASRWAGGFTDTQYF. CDR3 in DNA: TGTGCCAGCAGGTGGGCGGGAGGGTTCACAGATACGCAGTATTTT.

V is TRBV19 and J is TRBJ2-1, with TRBD2 matching over 14 bases. There are 19 residues in the CDR3. Trimming cost V 3 bases and J 4 bases; bases outside gene matches: 11. Germline V gives CDR1 LNHDA, CDR2 SQIVND (reference sequence). The CDR3 nucleotides are TGTGCCAGTAGTATGGCCGGACTAGCGGGAGGAAAAGCTTACAATGAGCAGTTCTTC. It specifies CASSMAGLAGGKAYNEQFF.

The chain recombines TRBV5-5 with TRBJ1-1, with 9 bases that match TRBD1. Losses at the gene ends were 4 bases for V and 2 bases for J; bases not matched to a gene: 12. The CDR3 totals 17 residues. CDR1 is SGHKS, CDR2 YYEKEE, per germline (reference sequence). The CDR3 nucleotides are TGTGCCAGCAGCCTCGTCCCGGGACAGGGTGGCAACACTGAAGCTTTCTTT. It is translated as CASSLVPGQGGNTEAFF.

This clone occurred once. The chain's CDR3 is CASSRTSGRFSTWDEQFF. In nucleotides, the CDR3 is TGTGCCAGCAGCCGGACTAGCGGGAGATTCTCAACGTGGGATGAGCAGTTCTTC. The chain uses TRBV7-2 and TRBJ2-1, with TRBD2 matching 13 bases. J lost 8 bases, V lost 5 bases, and 15 bases had no gene match. Germline V gene sequence: CDR1 SGHTA, CDR2 FQGNSA. The CDR3 spans 18 residues.

Written as DNA, the CDR3 is TGTGCCAGCAGTCCGGGCTTGGGAGAGACCCAGTACTTC. This translates into CASSPGLGETQYF. The chain couples TRBV27 to TRBJ2-5; no reliable D call. The V gene lost 5 bases and the J gene lost 4 bases, with 11 bases spanning the gap. The CDR3 consists of 13 residues. Germline values: CDR1 MNHEY, CDR2 SMNVEV (reference sequence).

This clone appeared a single time. The rearrangement links TRBV19 to TRBJ2-1; tentative D call: TRBD1 (6 bases). The V end was cut by 4 bases, the J end by 0 bases, with 13 bases between. The CDR3 has 16 residues. Germline CDR1 and CDR2: LNHDA and SQIVND (reference sequence). CDR3 DNA sequence: TGTGCCAGTAGTAAAGTGGGGGACACCTCCTACAATGAGCAGTTCTTC. It translates to CASSKVGDTSYNEQFF.

The rearrangement uses TRBV6-6 and TRBJ1-5, with a possible D match to TRBD1 (5 bases). The germline V and J ends were trimmed by 7 bases and 6 bases, with 16 bases remaining between them. The CDR3 contains 14 residues. Germline CDR1 and CDR2: MNHNY and SVGAGI (reference sequence). For the CDR3, the DNA is TGTGCCAGCAAAAGAGAAGGGGTCTCTCAGCCCCAGCATTTT. Its protein product is CASKREGVSQPQHF.

The J gene is TRBJ2-3, the V gene TRBV9; the D gene is possibly TRBD2 (5 bases). CDR1 and CDR2 from the germline V gene are SGDLS and YYNGEE. Trimming removed 1 base from V and 1 base from J, with 7 bases in between. The length of the CDR3 is 14 residues. This CDR3 reads CASSVSSGTDTQYF. As DNA, the CDR3 is TGTGCCAGCAGCGTAAGTAGCGGCACAGATACGCAGTATTTT.

The chain combines TRBV5-6 with TRBJ1-3, with D perhaps matching TRBD1 (5 bases). CDR3 length: 16 amino acids. Germline assignment: CDR1 SGHDT and CDR2 YYEEEE. V lost 0 bases to trimming and J lost 4 bases, with 14 bases between them. In DNA, the CDR3 is TGTGCCAGCAGCTTGGGCCCCAGGGCGGAGGGAAACACCATATATTTT. As protein: CASSLGPRAEGNTIYF.

The chain recombines TRBV28 with TRBJ2-5, with D perhaps TRBD1 or TRBD2 (5 bases each). The length of the CDR3 is 14 residues. Germline V gives CDR1 MDHEN, CDR2 SYDVKM. The V end was cut by 1 base, the J end by 6 bases, with 12 bases between. The CDR3 spells CASSLFLGVQTQYF. The CDR3 DNA reads as TGTGCCAGCAGTTTATTTCTGGGGGTACAGACCCAGTACTTC.

The chain employs TRBV11-2 and TRBJ1-2; D unresolved. Germline assignment: CDR1 SGHAT and CDR2 FQNNGV. This CDR3 has 11 amino acids. V lost 6 bases, J lost 7 bases, and 9 bases lay in between. CDR3 region: CASRGKGGYTF. DNA of the CDR3: TGTGCCAGCAGGGGAAAAGGTGGCTACACCTTC.

The rearrangement uses TRBV4-1 and TRBJ2-3; D is uncertain. The CDR3 length is 13 residues. V was clipped by 1 base and J by 6 bases, with 8 bases between them. Germline CDR1 is MGHRA and CDR2 is YSYEKL. This chain's CDR3 is CASSQVSLDTQYF. As DNA, the CDR3 is TGCGCCAGCAGCCAAGTATCGCTGGATACGCAGTATTTT.

The V call is TRBV30, the J call TRBJ2-7; D ambiguous. Germline V CDR1 and CDR2: GTSNPN, SVGIG (reference sequence). The CDR3 totals 14 residues. V was shortened by 7 bases and J by 0 bases, with 16 bases between the two germline ends. The DNA of the CDR3 is TGTGCCTTCCTTGGGCCACCCATCTCCTACGAGCAGTACTTC. It encodes CAFLGPPISYEQYF.

The chain is built from TRBV30 and TRBJ2-2; 9 bases line up with TRBD1. Germline-derived CDR1 and CDR2 are GTSNPN and SVGIG (reference sequence). Losses at the gene ends were 6 bases for V and 4 bases for J; bases not matched to a gene: 6. CDR3 length: 14 residues. In nucleotides, the CDR3 is TGTGCCTGCGCCGGGACAGGGTTCACCGGGGAGCTGTTTTTT. This codes for CACAGTGFTGELFF.